A selection of T cell receptor beta chains follows, all from one sample in a study of vaccination effects on CD4 cells after COVID-19. What these receptors recognize is not known. Sequenced by immunoSEQ multiplex PCR; TCRdb stores in-frame clones only, minus some. This table holds about 48,000 clones, more than 75% found once. Sample: CD4+ T cells from PBMCs cultured with HCoV-OC43 spike peptides, taken before COVID-19 vaccination. All receptors come from a human donor who received a COVID-19 vaccine. Each CDR3 is given with its conserved first and last residue. D genes are given only for firm matches. The size of a clone is reported for some rows only, either as once, few or many, or as a class for expanded clones.

CDR3 length	J gene	D gene	clone size	V gene	CDR3 DNA	CDR3 protein
16	TRBJ1-3	.	.	TRBV3-1/TRBV3-2	TGTGCCAGCAGCGGCAGGGATTTACACGCACGAAACACCATATATTTT	CASSGRDLHARNTIYF
14	TRBJ2-2	TRBD2	.	TRBV18	TGTGCCAGCTCTCCGGGACTAGTTGCCGGGGAGCTGTTTTTT	CASSPGLVAGELFF
16	TRBJ2-2	.	.	TRBV30	TGTGCCTGGAGTGTTCGGGGTTTCAGAAGCACCGGGGAGCTGTTTTTT	CAWSVRGFRSTGELFF
12	TRBJ1-5	.	.	TRBV6-5	TGTGCCAGCACCGGGGAGGGTCAGCCCCAGCATTTT	CASTGEGQPQHF
9	TRBJ1-6	.	.	TRBV25-1	TGTGCTGGGGGTTCACCCCTCCACTTT	CAGGSPLHF
13	TRBJ2-1	TRBD1	.	TRBV6-4	TGTGCCAGCAGTGACGACAGGGGAAATGAGCAGTTCTTC	CASSDDRGNEQFF
15	TRBJ1-2	TRBD1	.	TRBV18	TGTGCCAGCTCACCACAGACCGGGACAGGGGATGGCTACACCTTC	CASSPQTGTGDGYTF
16	TRBJ1-1	.	.	TRBV28	TGTGCCAGCGTAGCGGCAGCGGCACCCCTGAACACTGAAGCTTTCTTT	CASVAAAAPLNTEAFF
14	TRBJ2-5	.	.	TRBV7-2	TGTGCCAGCAGCTGGGGGGGGCCGCCGGAGACCCAGTACTTC	CASSWGGPPETQYF
11	TRBJ1-1	.	.	TRBV3-1/TRBV3-2	TGTGCCAGCAGCCACGGACTTGAGGCTTTCTTT	CASSHGLEAFF
17	TRBJ2-5	TRBD1	.	TRBV7-2	TGTGCCAGCAGCTTACGTCTCGGGACAGGCTCACAAGAGACCCAGTACTTC	CASSLRLGTGSQETQYF
16	TRBJ2-6	TRBD1	.	TRBV2	TGTGCCAGCACGACAGGGGGGTCATCTGGGGCCAACGTCCTGACTTTC	CASTTGGSSGANVLTF
13	TRBJ2-1	.	.	TRBV18	TGTGCCAGCTCAGCGGGGACCACCGGTGAGCAGTTCTTC	CASSAGTTGEQFF
16	TRBJ2-3	TRBD2	.	TRBV24-1	TGTGCCACCAGTGACCCCCAGCGGGGGTACACAGATACGCAGTATTTT	CATSDPQRGYTDTQYF
14	TRBJ1-4	TRBD1	.	TRBV18	TGTGCCAGCTCACCGGGGACAGGGAATGAAAAACTGTTTTTT	CASSPGTGNEKLFF
13	TRBJ2-5	.	.	TRBV29-1	TGCAGCGTTGGAGTAGGCCTCCAAGAGACCCAGTACTTC	CSVGVGLQETQYF
13	TRBJ1-2	.	few	TRBV19	TGTGCCAGTACTATCACAGGGAACTATGGCTACACCTTC	CASTITGNYGYTF
14	TRBJ1-1	.	.	TRBV7-2	TGTGCCAGCAGCATAAACAGGGATGGGACTGAAGCTTTCTTT	CASSINRDGTEAFF
13	TRBJ1-5	.	.	TRBV5-1	TGCGCCAGCAGCTTGGATACAGATCAGCCCCAGCATTTT	CASSLDTDQPQHF
17	TRBJ2-1	TRBD2	.	TRBV11-3	TGTGCCAGCAGCTTATCTGGCGGGGGGTTTTCCTACAATGAGCAGTTCTTC	CASSLSGGGFSYNEQFF
13	TRBJ1-2	TRBD1	.	TRBV20-1	TGCAGTGCTAGTGGGACAGGGAGTCGAGGCTACACCTTC	CSASGTGSRGYTF
15	TRBJ1-6	TRBD1	few	TRBV3-1/TRBV3-2	TGTGCCAGCAGCCAACGGGACAGGGGCAGTTCACCCCTCCACTTT	CASSQRDRGSSPLHF